A single sample is the source of the 12 T cell receptor beta chains below, sequenced in a study of CD8+ T cells in alopecia areata. Alopecia areata patients had lesional scalp punch biopsies and peripheral blood taken from them. The authors extracted RNA and reverse transcribed it into cDNA as the sequencing template. Assay: immunoSEQ multiplex PCR; the TCRdb copy retains only in-frame clones and omits some. The table shows 10,000 to 15,000 clones, with around 62% occurring only once. Sequenced material: skin. These receptors were taken from a human donor with alopecia areata.

The chain recombines TRBV7-9 with TRBJ2-7, with 8 bases fitting TRBD1. This CDR3 is built from 17 residues. Germline trimming cut 4 bases from V and 4 bases from J; bases unmatched to any gene: 15. Germline values: CDR1 SEHNR, CDR2 FQNEAQ (reference sequence). DNA for the CDR3: TGTGCCAGCAGCTCCGGTGGACAGGGAACAACAGCTTACGAGCAGTACTTC. Translation: CASSSGGQGTTAYEQYF.

V and J are TRBV7-8 and TRBJ2-3, with 7 positions matching TRBD1. J gave up 3 bases and V 6 bases, and 15 bases lay outside the gene matches. CDR1 SGHVS and CDR2 FQNEAQ come from the germline V gene. The CDR3 runs 17 residues. CDR3 region: CASSQESDRESTDTQYF. DNA for the CDR3: TGTGCCAGCAGTCAGGAATCAGACAGGGAGAGTACAGATACGCAGTATTTT.

In this sample, this clone turned up a few times. The chain combines TRBV7-2 with TRBJ2-1; 12 bases align to TRBD2. Germline CDR1 and CDR2: SGHTA and FQGNSA. This CDR3 has 15 amino acids. J gave up 10 bases and V 1 base, and 5 bases lay outside the gene matches. Here the CDR3 reads CASSLVLAGGREQFF. CDR3 coding DNA: TGTGCCAGCAGCTTAGTCCTAGCGGGGGGGCGAGAGCAGTTCTTC. Full variable domain (remainder filled in from reference TRBV7-2 and TRBJ2-1): GAGVSQSPSNKVTEKGKDVELRCDPISGHTALYWYRQSLGQGLEFLIYFQGNSAPDKSGLPSDRFSAERTGGSVSTLTIQRTQQEDSAVYLCASSLVLAGGREQFFGPGTRLTVL.

The rearrangement links TRBV4-3 to TRBJ2-7; TRBD2 aligns across 8 bases. V lost 2 bases, J lost 1 base, and 4 bases stayed unmatched. The germline gives CDR1 LGHNA, CDR2 YSLEER. The CDR3 contains 15 residues. Here the CDR3 DNA reads TGCGCCAGCAGCCAATCTAGCGGGTCATCCTACGAGCAGTACTTC. This sequence encodes CASSQSSGSSYEQYF.

This clone was counted only a few times. In nucleotides, the CDR3 is TGTGCCAGCAGTGAGCCTAGCGGGACCTCCGAGCAGTACTTC. Its protein is CASSEPSGTSEQYF. V and J are TRBV9 and TRBJ2-7; 9 bases align to TRBD2. J was trimmed by 6 bases and V by 5 bases; bases with no gene match: 9. CDR1 and CDR2 (germline): SGDLS, YYNGEE. This CDR3 contains 14 residues.

The J gene is TRBJ2-4, the V gene TRBV19, with a weak D call TRBD1 (5 bases). Trimming took off 0 bases at V and 4 bases at J, with 13 bases between the two ends. The CDR3 length is 16 residues. Germline CDR1 LNHDA, CDR2 SQIVND (reference sequence). CDR3 nucleotides: TGTGCCAGTAGTATAGATCACAGGCAGGTTAAAAACATTCAGTACTTC. Residues: CASSIDHRQVKNIQYF. The entire variable domain, with the rest obtained from reference TRBV19 and TRBJ2-4, is as follows: DGGITQSPKYLFRKEGQNVTLSCEQNLNHDAMYWYRQDPGQGLRLIYYSQIVNDFQKGDIAEGYSVSREKKESFPLTVTSAQKNPTAFYLCASSIDHRQVKNIQYFGAGTRLSVL.

The rearrangement uses TRBV30 and TRBJ2-7; D is possibly TRBD1 (6 bases). V lost 1 base, J lost 7 bases, and 11 bases lay in between. Germline V lookup: CDR1 GTSNPN, CDR2 SVGIG (reference sequence). CDR3 size: 12 residues. This CDR3 is CAWSGGGREQYF. The CDR3 DNA reads TGTGCCTGGAGTGGAGGGGGTCGGGAGCAGTACTTC.

The CDR3 DNA reads TGTGCCAGCAGTGAATCCTGGGAGACCCAGTACTTC. Protein: CASSESWETQYF. This chain connects TRBV2 to TRBJ2-5; no reliable D call. The CDR3 covers 12 residues. Trimming took 2 bases from V and 5 from J, leaving 6 bases between them. CDR1 is SNHLY and CDR2 is FYNNEI in the germline V gene.

This chain joins TRBV25-1 and TRBJ2-1; 8 positions match TRBD2. The trim removed 4 bases at V and 4 bases at J, leaving 0 bases unmatched. CDR1 is MGHDK and CDR2 is SYGVNS in the germline V gene. This CDR3 has 13 amino acids. The CDR3 region is CASSASGYNEQFF. In nucleotides, the CDR3 is TGTGCCAGCAGTGCTAGCGGGTACAATGAGCAGTTCTTC.

V is TRBV10-2 and J is TRBJ1-4; maybe TRBD1 (5 bases). V lost 0 bases to trimming and J lost 3 bases, with 11 bases between them. The V gene's germline CDR1 is WSHSY and CDR2 SAAADI. The CDR3 length is 16 residues. Here the CDR3 DNA reads TGCGCCAGCAGTGAGTCTGTAGGGGCGCCTAATGAAAAACTGTTTTTT. It codes for CASSESVGAPNEKLFF.

V gene TRBV6-5 combines with J gene TRBJ2-1, with 15 nucleotides matching TRBD2. The CDR3 consists of 14 residues. CDR1 and CDR2 (germline): MNHEY, SVGAGI. V shed 7 bases, J shed 10 bases, and the junction held 5 bases outside the gene matches. The CDR3 nucleotides are TGTGCCAGCAAACCGGGACTAGCGGGAGGCGAGCAGTTCTTC. This codes for CASKPGLAGGEQFF.

This clone was detected a few times. This chain connects TRBV7-8 to TRBJ1-5, with D perhaps matching TRBD1 (5 bases). Deletions cut 5 bases from V and 1 base from J, with 12 bases between. The CDR3 covers 15 residues. CDR1 is SGHVS and CDR2 is FQNEAQ in the germline V gene. The CDR3 loop reads CASSQGDVSNQPQHF. The CDR3 region has the DNA TGTGCCAGCAGCCAAGGGGATGTCAGCAATCAGCCCCAGCATTTT. Variable domain in full (rest from reference TRBV7-8 and TRBJ1-5): GAGVSQSPRYKVAKRGQDVALRCDPISGHVSLFWYQQALGQGPEFLTYFQNEAQLDKSGLPSDRFFAERPEGSVSTLKIQRTQQEDSAVYLCASSQGDVSNQPQHFGDGTRLSIL.